The 25 T cell receptor beta chains in this list originate from one sample, sequenced in a study of CXCR3-negative and CXCR3-positive naive CD8 T cells. cDNA libraries for TRB were generated by 5' RACE incorporating UMI labels. TCRdb reprocessed the 5' RACE reads and reports one entry per CDR3 protein, with no DNA. The sample holds 7,500 to 8,500 distinct CDR3 sequences. Sequencing was carried out using naive CXCR3- CD8+ T cells from blood. The subset is: CD45RO-CCR7+CD27+CD95- naive CD8+ T cells lacking CXCR3 (TNR3-). These receptors all come from a human donor in good health. Some clones in this sample may be carry-over from other donors' samples.

Measured by frequency, this clonotype is medium-sized. The chain couples TRBV20-1 to TRBJ2-1. This CDR3 is built from 13 residues. Germline CDR1 DFQATT, CDR2 SNEGSKA (reference sequence). This CDR3 is CSAAGGPYNEQFF.

The rearrangement joins TRBV29-1 to TRBJ2-5; TCRdb gives TRBD1 as the D gene, but with no DNA this cannot be confirmed. This CDR3 comprises 15 residues. CDR1 and CDR2 from the germline V gene are SQVTM and ANQGSEA. The CDR3 protein is CSVEAPDGLSYEQYF.

The J gene is TRBJ2-1, the V gene TRBV29-1; the D call from TCRdb, TRBD1, cannot be confirmed without DNA. CDR3 length equals 12 residues. Germline V gene lookup returns CDR1 SQVTM and CDR2 ANQGSEA. The chain's CDR3 is CSAQGRGNEQFF.

This clonotype ranks as medium-sized in terms of frequency. The rearrangement joins TRBV5-1 to TRBJ2-7; TCRdb gives TRBD1 as the D gene, but with no DNA this cannot be confirmed. The CDR3 is 14 residues long. Germline V gives CDR1 SGHRS, CDR2 YFSETQ. CDR3 region: CASSSRDRTYEQYF.

J is TRBJ2-1 and V is TRBV2. From germline, CDR1 is SNHLY and CDR2 FYNNEI. The CDR3 runs to 14 residues. This CDR3 is CASSDRDSYNEQFF.

The chain links TRBV5-1 to TRBJ2-1; TCRdb returns TRBD2, unconfirmable since there is no DNA. Germline values: CDR1 SGHRS, CDR2 YFSETQ. The CDR3 sequence is 15 residues long. The CDR3 here is CASSLRLAGADEQFF.

According to its frequency, this clonotype is medium-sized. The rearrangement joins TRBV12-3 or TRBV12-4 to TRBJ2-1; TCRdb reports TRBD2, a call that lacks DNA to check it against. The CDR3 sequence is 19 residues long. The CDR3 reads CASSFLAGGADDGYNEQFF.

The V call is TRBV5-1, the J call TRBJ2-7. The CDR3 loop spans 13 amino acids. Germline V gene data show CDR1 as SGHRS and CDR2 as YFSETQ. CDR3 region: CASSFKNPYEQYF.

The chain combines TRBV7-9 with TRBJ1-5; TCRdb picks TRBD1, but there is no DNA to check that call. The germline V gene has CDR1 SEHNR and CDR2 FQNEAQ (reference sequence). CDR3 length: 17 residues. The CDR3 reads CASSHPGGTASNQPKHF.

The CDR3 protein is CASSSDNYEQYF. This chain connects TRBV12-3 or TRBV12-4 to TRBJ2-7; TCRdb names TRBD1, which stays unverified in the absence of DNA. The CDR3 is 12 amino acids.

The chain's CDR3 is CASSFRGHSTDTQYF. The chain uses TRBV27 and TRBJ2-3; TCRdb returns TRBD1, unconfirmable since there is no DNA. CDR1 and CDR2 (germline): MNHEY, SMNVEV (reference sequence). There are 15 residues in the CDR3.

This clonotype counts as medium-sized by frequency. The chain recombines TRBV7-7 with TRBJ2-2; TCRdb proposes TRBD1, but this gene call is untestable without DNA. The CDR3 has 15 residues. Germline V lookup: CDR1 SSHAT, CDR2 FNYEAQ (reference sequence). The chain's CDR3 is CASSPGTGNTGELFF.

The CDR3 sequence is CASSLGTPGSQPQHF. This chain uses TRBV7-8 with TRBJ1-5. CDR1 is SGHVS and CDR2 is FQNEAQ in the germline V gene. CDR3 length equals 15 residues.

This clonotype is labeled medium-sized (0.01 to 0.1%) based on frequency. V gene TRBV29-1 combines with J gene TRBJ1-2; TCRdb picks TRBD1, but there is no DNA to check that call. The CDR3 has 14 amino acids. In germline, CDR1 is SQVTM, CDR2 ANQGSEA. CDR3 in amino acids: CSVEDWGSNYGYTF.

The chain joins TRBV20-1 to TRBJ2-7; the D call of TRBD2 rests on TCRdb alone, since no DNA is present to check it. Germline V gene sequence: CDR1 DFQATT, CDR2 SNEGSKA (reference sequence). The CDR3 extends over 14 amino acids. CDR3 sequence: CSARVVLAGAEQYF.

This clonotype is labeled medium-sized based on frequency. The V and J genes are TRBV3-1 and TRBJ2-6; TCRdb's D gene call, TRBD2, goes unchecked for lack of DNA. The CDR3 consists of 17 residues. Germline-derived CDR1 and CDR2 are LGHDT and YNNKEL (reference sequence). This chain's CDR3 is CASSQEPPSSGANVLTF.

The chain uses TRBV28 and TRBJ2-7; TCRdb lists TRBD1, though no DNA is available to test this call. This CDR3 spans 12 amino acids. Per germline, CDR1 MDHEN and CDR2 SYDVKM. CDR3 sequence: CASSPRGYEQYF.

This clonotype is called medium-sized based on its frequency. The chain uses TRBV29-1 and TRBJ2-1. Germline V gene lookup returns CDR1 SQVTM and CDR2 ANQGSEA. The CDR3 is 15 residues long. The CDR3 loop is CSVEAHGVPYNEQFF.

The CDR3 region is CASRGESYEQYF. V is TRBV18 and J is TRBJ2-7; there is no DNA to check the TCRdb D call of TRBD1. Germline values: CDR1 KGHSH, CDR2 LQKENI. CDR3 length: 12 residues.

The V gene is TRBV27, the J gene TRBJ2-7; TCRdb indicates TRBD1, and absent DNA this call remains unverified. The CDR3 consists of 14 residues. The germline V gene has CDR1 MNHEY and CDR2 SMNVEV (reference sequence). The CDR3 reads CASSSRQILYEQYF.

This clonotype is identified as medium-sized from frequency. The chain carries TRBV7-9 and TRBJ2-1; TCRdb's assignment of TRBD1 cannot be checked, as there is no DNA. Germline V gives CDR1 SEHNR, CDR2 FQNEAQ (reference sequence). This CDR3 spans 16 amino acids. This chain's CDR3 is CASSWDRGLTYNEQFF.

This clonotype shows up as large by frequency. The chain employs TRBV27 and TRBJ1-5. This CDR3 spans 14 amino acids. Germline V lookup: CDR1 MNHEY, CDR2 SMNVEV (reference sequence). The CDR3 loop reads CASSPGLENQPQHF.

The chain has TRBV2 and TRBJ2-4; TCRdb reports TRBD1, a call that lacks DNA to check it against. Germline V gives CDR1 SNHLY, CDR2 FYNNEI. The CDR3 contains 12 residues. The CDR3 here is CAIAPGMNIQYF.

The chain joins TRBV3-1 to TRBJ2-7; TCRdb designates TRBD2, a call that cannot be tested without DNA. This CDR3 has 16 residues. CDR1 and CDR2 (germline): LGHDT, YNNKEL (reference sequence). CDR3 in amino acids: CASSHLLAGGPYEQYF.

The chain employs TRBV7-3 and TRBJ1-1; as DNA is missing, the TRBD1 call by TCRdb cannot be tested. The germline CDR1 and CDR2 sequences are SGHTA and FQGTGA. The CDR3 loop spans 14 amino acids. This CDR3 reads CASSLTTGGTEAFF. Drawing the rest from reference TRBV7-3 and TRBJ1-1, the complete variable domain is GAGVSQTPSNKVTEKGKYVELRCDPISGHTALYWYRQSLGQGPEFLIYFQGTGAADDSGLPNDRFFAVRPEGSVSTLKIQRTERGDSAVYLCASSLTTGGTEAFFGQGTRLTVV.